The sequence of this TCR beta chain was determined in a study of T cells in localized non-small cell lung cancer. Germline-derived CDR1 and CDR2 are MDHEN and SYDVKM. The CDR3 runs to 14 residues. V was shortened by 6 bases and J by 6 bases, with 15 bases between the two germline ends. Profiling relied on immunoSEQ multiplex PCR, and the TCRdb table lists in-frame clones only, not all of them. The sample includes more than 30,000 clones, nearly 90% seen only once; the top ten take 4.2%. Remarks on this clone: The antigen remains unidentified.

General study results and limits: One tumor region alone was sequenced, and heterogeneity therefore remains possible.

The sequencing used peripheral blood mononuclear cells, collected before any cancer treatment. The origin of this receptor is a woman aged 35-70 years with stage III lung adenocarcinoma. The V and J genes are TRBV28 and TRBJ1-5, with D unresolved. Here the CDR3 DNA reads TGTGCCAGCAGCCCCCCCCGGGGTGGTCAGCCCCAGCATTTT. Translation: CASSPPRGGQPQHF.